Each of the 29 T cell receptor beta chains below was sequenced from the same sample in a study of OX40 agonist ivuxolimab in advanced cancers. Produced via immunoSEQ multiplex PCR; TCRdb's table is partial and in-frame only. Altogether 40,000 or so clones are present, approximately 80% being singletons, with the ten largest covering approximately 22%. This specimen consisted of CD4+ or CD8+ T cells sorted from blood, obtained in a trial of the OX40 agonist ivuxolimab. These receptors were taken from an adult with an advanced solid tumor such as melanoma, head and neck, liver or kidney cancer.

V usage is TRBV19 and J usage is TRBJ1-1, with D hard to call. The V and J ends lost 1 base and 4 bases respectively, with 7 bases between them. CDR3 length: 13 amino acids. Germline CDR1 LNHDA, CDR2 SQIVND (reference sequence). Here the CDR3 DNA reads TGTGCCAGTAGTATAGGAGTGTTCACTGAAGCTTTCTTT. Its translation: CASSIGVFTEAFF.

The gene calls are TRBV13 and TRBJ2-1; 11 bases match TRBD2. V lost 5 bases to trimming and J lost 3 bases; unmatched junction nucleotides: 3. This CDR3 comprises 15 residues. The germline V gene encodes CDR1 PRHDT and CDR2 FYEKMQ (reference sequence). CDR3 coding DNA: TGTGCCAGCAGCCCTAGCGGGAGGAACTACAATGAGCAGTTCTTC. Residues: CASSPSGRNYNEQFF.

This clone has more than one count but fewer than ten. The chain employs TRBV7-3 and TRBJ2-7; TRBD1 agrees at 11 bases. The CDR3 runs 14 residues. CDR1 is SGHTA and CDR2 is FQGTGA in the germline V gene. The V and J ends lost 4 bases and 6 bases, in that order; junction bases with no gene match: 5. The CDR3 nucleotides are TGTGCCAGCAGCTCGAGGACAGGGGGCGCCGAGCAGTACTTC. As protein: CASSSRTGGAEQYF.

The V gene is TRBV5-4, the J gene TRBJ2-5, with 7 bases lining up with TRBD2. Germline-derived CDR1 and CDR2 are SGHNT and YYREEE (reference sequence). V was clipped by 5 bases and J by 1 base; unmatched bases: 5. The CDR3 covers 14 residues. The CDR3 reads CASSWERGQETQYF. As DNA, the CDR3 is TGTGCCAGCAGTTGGGAGCGGGGCCAAGAGACCCAGTACTTC.

The CDR3 region has the DNA TGTGCCAGCAGTTACGTCGGAGATACGCAGTATTTT. It translates to CASSYVGDTQYF. This chain joins TRBV6-6 and TRBJ2-3; D is uncertain. V lost 2 bases to trimming and J lost 5 bases, with 5 bases between them. Germline V gives CDR1 MNHNY, CDR2 SVGAGI (reference sequence). The CDR3 has 12 residues.

The rearrangement uses TRBV30 and TRBJ1-1; D unresolved. The V and J ends lost 4 bases and 0 bases respectively, with 6 bases between them. CDR1 is GTSNPN, CDR2 SVGIG, per germline (reference sequence). This CDR3 has 12 residues. For the CDR3, the DNA is TGTGCCTGGACCCGTTTGAACACTGAAGCTTTCTTT. Translation: CAWTRLNTEAFF.

V gene TRBV6-6 combines with J gene TRBJ2-1, with 11 bases fitting TRBD1. Germline V gene lookup returns CDR1 MNHNY and CDR2 SVGAGI (reference sequence). J lost 3 bases, V lost 4 bases, and 2 bases had no gene match. The CDR3 extends over 15 amino acids. The CDR3 DNA follows: TGTGCCAGCAGTTCTGGGACAGGGGGCTACAATGAGCAGTTCTTC. Translation: CASSSGTGGYNEQFF.

The chain couples TRBV28 to TRBJ2-5; D remains ambiguous. V lost 2 bases to trimming and J lost 7 bases, with 11 bases between them. The V gene's germline CDR1 is MDHEN and CDR2 SYDVKM. The CDR3 has 13 amino acids. Here the CDR3 reads CASSLRSSRTQYF. The DNA of the CDR3 is TGTGCCAGCAGTTTACGGTCCTCGCGGACCCAGTACTTC.

The chain's CDR3 is CASSSQGLSYEQYF. The CDR3 nucleotides are TGTGCCAGCAGCTCTCAGGGGCTCTCCTACGAGCAGTACTTC. The rearrangement links TRBV6-1 to TRBJ2-7; weak D call: TRBD1 (6 bases). In germline, CDR1 is MNHNS, CDR2 SASEGT. V was clipped by 6 bases and J by 0 bases, with 12 bases between them. The CDR3 length is 14 residues.

The J gene is TRBJ1-1, the V gene TRBV6-5; TRBD1 agrees at 9 bases. CDR1 is MNHEY, CDR2 SVGAGI, per germline. With 6 bases clipped from V and 4 bases from J, the junction kept 3 bases outside the gene matches. This CDR3 has 13 amino acids. The CDR3 sequence is CASRPTGGTEAFF. The CDR3 nucleotides read TGTGCCAGCAGACCGACAGGGGGCACTGAAGCTTTCTTT.

In this sample, this clone turned up a few times. This rearrangement joins TRBV9 to TRBJ2-4; D unclear. The CDR3 totals 14 residues. The germline V gene has CDR1 SGDLS and CDR2 YYNGEE. Trimming took 0 bases from V and 1 from J, leaving 5 bases between them. CDR3 in amino acids: CASSVGEAKNIQYF. The DNA for the CDR3 is TGTGCCAGCAGCGTAGGAGAGGCCAAAAACATTCAGTACTTC.

This clone was counted only a few times. The chain uses TRBV11-2 and TRBJ2-2, with 11 bases fitting TRBD2. V lost 3 bases, J lost 4 bases, and 7 bases stayed unmatched. Germline CDR1 SGHAT, CDR2 FQNNGV. The CDR3 totals 17 residues. The CDR3 DNA is TGTGCCAGCAGCTTCGGGACTAGCGGCATCATCACCGGGGAGCTGTTTTTT. Translation gives CASSFGTSGIITGELFF.

This chain connects TRBV30 to TRBJ2-2; 9 positions match TRBD1. Germline CDR1 GTSNPN, CDR2 SVGIG (reference sequence). This CDR3 has 15 residues. Losses at the gene ends were 3 bases for V and 1 base for J; bases not matched to a gene: 3. CDR3 DNA sequence: TGTGCCTGGAGCCGGGGACAGGGGAACACCGGGGAGCTGTTTTTT. Protein: CAWSRGQGNTGELFF. Complete variable domain (other parts from reference TRBV30 and TRBJ2-2): SQTIHQWPATLVQPVGSPLSLECTVEGTSNPNLYWYRQAAGRGLQLLFYSVGIGQISSEVPQNLSASRPQDRQFILSSKKLLLSDSGFYLCAWSRGQGNTGELFFGEGSRLTVL.

The gene calls are TRBV5-1 and TRBJ2-7; 7 nucleotides align to TRBD2. The CDR3 runs to 13 residues. J was trimmed by 3 bases and V by 4 bases; bases with no gene match: 4. Germline CDR1 SGHRS, CDR2 YFSETQ. CDR3 nucleotide sequence: TGCGCCAGCAGCCCGGGACTATTCTACGAGCAGTACTTC. Residues: CASSPGLFYEQYF. Looking up the rest from reference TRBV5-1 and TRBJ2-7 gives the full variable domain: KAGVTQTPRYLIKTRGQQVTLSCSPISGHRSVSWYQQTPGQGLQFLFEYFSETQRNKGNFPGRFSGRQFSNSRSEMNVSTLELGDSALYLCASSPGLFYEQYFGPGTRLTVT.

V usage is TRBV9 and J usage is TRBJ2-2, with TRBD2 identical over 13 bases. CDR3 length: 17 amino acids. Trimming took 4 bases from V and 0 from J; bases not matched to a gene: 3. CDR1 SGDLS and CDR2 YYNGEE come from the germline V gene. CDR3 in DNA: TGTGCCAGCAGCCCCGGACTAGCGGGGGCGAACACCGGGGAGCTGTTTTTT. It translates to CASSPGLAGANTGELFF.

J is TRBJ2-1 and V is TRBV1; the D call in the table, TRBD2, was not verified against the DNA. TRBV1 is a recognized pseudogene. The CDR3 is 13 residues long. The CDR3 nucleotides are TGCACCAGCAGCCTAACGGGTATCAATGAGCAGTTCTTC. Its protein product is CTSSLTGINEQFF.

This chain uses TRBV19 with TRBJ1-1; 7 nucleotides align to TRBD1. The V gene end was trimmed by 6 bases and the J gene end by 0 bases; junction bases not matched to a gene: 4. The CDR3 has 14 amino acids. Germline V lookup: CDR1 LNHDA, CDR2 SQIVND (reference sequence). The CDR3 reads CASRTGPLNTEAFF. CDR3 DNA: TGTGCCAGTAGGACAGGGCCCCTGAACACTGAAGCTTTCTTT.

V usage is TRBV15 and J usage is TRBJ2-1; D assignment may be TRBD1 or TRBD2 (6 bases each). V lost 6 bases, J lost 6 bases, and 15 bases lay in between. Germline V lookup: CDR1 LNHNV, CDR2 YYDKDF (reference sequence). The CDR3 totals 14 residues. Here the CDR3 reads CATRGPRGVNEQFF. The CDR3 DNA reads TGTGCCACCAGAGGGCCTAGGGGGGTCAATGAGCAGTTCTTC.

This chain connects TRBV13 to TRBJ2-4; 15 bases are shared with TRBD2. With 5 bases clipped from V and 4 bases from J, the junction kept 6 bases outside the gene matches. The germline V gene has CDR1 PRHDT and CDR2 FYEKMQ (reference sequence). The CDR3 length is 17 residues. The DNA of the CDR3 is TGTGCCAGCAGCGAGGGACTAGCGGGGGGCCGGAAAAACATTCAGTACTTC. Translation: CASSEGLAGGRKNIQYF.

The chain couples TRBV5-6 to TRBJ1-2; maybe TRBD1 (6 bases). The CDR3 contains 15 residues. Trimming pared 1 base from V and 7 bases from J, leaving 17 bases between. The germline V gene encodes CDR1 SGHDT and CDR2 YYEEEE. The CDR3: CASSLKYRQDSGYTF. DNA of the CDR3: TGTGCCAGCAGCTTGAAATATAGACAGGACTCTGGCTACACCTTC.

The gene calls are TRBV5-1 and TRBJ2-5, with D possibly matching TRBD1 (6 bases). Per germline, CDR1 SGHRS and CDR2 YFSETQ. This CDR3 comprises 15 residues. V lost 5 bases to trimming and J lost 1 base, with 15 bases between them. CDR3 residues: CASSFAPQGQETQYF. In nucleotides, the CDR3 is TGCGCCAGCAGTTTTGCCCCACAGGGCCAAGAGACCCAGTACTTC.

This clone was found once. The chain uses TRBV27 and TRBJ1-5, with D possibly TRBD1 on 5 matching bases. The CDR3 covers 15 residues. Trimming took 5 bases from V and 9 from J, leaving 20 bases between them. Germline CDR1 reads MNHEY; CDR2 reads SMNVEV (reference sequence). The CDR3 DNA sequence: TGTGCCAGCAGTCCGACCCGACAGACCACATCGCCCCAGCATTTT. Protein sequence: CASSPTRQTTSPQHF.

The rearrangement uses TRBV5-1 and TRBJ2-3; 12 positions agree with TRBD2. The CDR3 sequence is 19 residues long. J was trimmed by 2 bases and V by 2 bases; bases with no gene match: 12. CDR1 and CDR2 from the germline V gene are SGHRS and YFSETQ. Here the CDR3 reads CASSLTKETSGSDTDTQYF. The CDR3 DNA reads as TGCGCCAGCAGCTTAACAAAGGAGACTAGCGGGAGTGACACAGATACGCAGTATTTT.

This clone has a handful of counts. The V gene is TRBV28, the J gene TRBJ2-1, with 10 bases lining up with TRBD2. This CDR3 has 21 amino acids. CDR1 and CDR2 from the germline V gene are MDHEN and SYDVKM. V was pared by 0 bases and J by 8 bases, with 22 bases of the junction left unmatched. CDR3 in DNA: TGTGCCAGCAGTTTATGGGTTGGGGCAGGTGAACTAGCGGGGAGTTTCGATGAGCAGTTCTTC. It encodes CASSLWVGAGELAGSFDEQFF. The full variable domain, its missing parts supplied by reference TRBV28 and TRBJ2-1, is DVKVTQSSRYLVKRTGEKVFLECVQDMDHENMFWYRQDPGLGLRLIYFSYDVKMKEKGDIPEGYSVSREKKERFSLILESASTNQTSMYLCASSLWVGAGELAGSFDEQFFGPGTRLTVL.

This clone was observed once. V gene TRBV7-3 combines with J gene TRBJ2-2, with 7 positions matching TRBD2. V was pared by 2 bases and J by 5 bases, with 5 bases of the junction left unmatched. Per the germline V gene, CDR1 is SGHTA and CDR2 is FQGTGA. This CDR3 has 15 residues. CDR3: CASSLWEGRTGELFF. CDR3 DNA sequence: TGTGCCAGCAGCTTATGGGAGGGCCGGACCGGGGAGCTGTTTTTT.

The chain uses TRBV28 and TRBJ1-1, with 8 bases identical to TRBD1. The J segment lost 4 bases and the V segment lost 7 bases, leaving 8 bases of the junction unmatched. The CDR3 is made up of 14 amino acids. The germline V gene has CDR1 MDHEN and CDR2 SYDVKM. CDR3 DNA: TGTGCCAGCAAACTAGACAGGGGAGGCACTGAAGCTTTCTTT. Translating gives CASKLDRGGTEAFF. Drawing the rest from reference TRBV28 and TRBJ1-1, the complete variable domain is DVKVTQSSRYLVKRTGEKVFLECVQDMDHENMFWYRQDPGLGLRLIYFSYDVKMKEKGDIPEGYSVSREKKERFSLILESASTNQTSMYLCASKLDRGGTEAFFGQGTRLTVV.

The V call is TRBV2, the J call TRBJ2-1; D remains ambiguous. The length of the CDR3 is 15 residues. Per germline, CDR1 SNHLY and CDR2 FYNNEI. V lost 7 bases, J lost 0 bases, and 13 bases lay in between. The CDR3 DNA is TGTGCCAGCAAAGGCGTTAGCAGCTCCTACAATGAGCAGTTCTTC. As protein: CASKGVSSSYNEQFF.

J is TRBJ2-7 and V is TRBV5-1; 11 positions match TRBD1. Germline V gives CDR1 SGHRS, CDR2 YFSETQ. V shed 0 bases, J shed 3 bases, and the junction held 5 bases outside the gene matches. CDR3 size: 16 residues. The CDR3 here is CASSLALGTGGYEQYF. CDR3 coding DNA: TGCGCCAGCAGCTTGGCCTTAGGGACAGGGGGCTACGAGCAGTACTTC.

CDR3 sequence: CASSLGGGYEQYF. The CDR3 DNA sequence: TGTGCCAGCAGCTTAGGAGGGGGTTACGAGCAGTACTTC. This sequence joins TRBV11-1 and TRBJ2-7; D may be TRBD1 (6 bases). This CDR3 is 13 amino acids long. Between the trimmed V and J ends, which lost 1 base and 4 bases, there was a span of 8 bases. Germline V gene lookup returns CDR1 SGHAT and CDR2 FQDESV (reference sequence).